This paragraph reports one T cell receptor beta chain. Antigen: not known. Unique molecular identifiers were incorporated when the TCRbeta library was constructed. TCRdb independently ran MiXCR on the PCR reads; one entry per CDR3 protein. This sample has 700,000 to 850,000 distinct CDR3 sequences; under 20% occur once, and the top ten carry just under 5%. The sample is drawn from a study of T-cell reconstitution after alpha-beta-depleted transplantation in children. Findings of the study overall: After transplant, at about two months, alpha-beta T cells were reportedly derived from several hundred expanded graft clones. Surviving recipient T cells and thymic progenitors produced the high day-60 TCRbeta diversity seen in some patients. T-cell counts and diversity at one year post-transplant came mainly from newly produced T cells.

V was clipped by 0 bases and J by 0 bases, with 10 bases between them. The CDR3 contains 16 residues. From germline, CDR1 is SGHNT and CDR2 YYREEE (reference sequence). The source was PBMCs, mostly from graft donor cells, collected 360 days after TCRalphabeta/CD19-depleted stem cell transplant. The chain recombines TRBV5-4 with TRBJ1-5; D ambiguous. The sequence came from a male patient younger than 18 who had a stem cell transplant for acute lymphoblastic leukemia, so the T cells may come from the graft donor. The CDR3 DNA reads TGTGCCAGCAGCTTGGGTCTCCAGAATAGCAATCAGCCCCAGCATTTT. Encoded protein: CASSLGLQNSNQPQHF.